This record covers a single T cell receptor (beta chain). Antigen unknown. These data originate in a study of beta chain features in type 1 diabetes. Expressed TCRB transcripts were sequenced because the entire RNA isolate underwent reverse transcription. Profiling relied on immunoSEQ multiplex PCR, and the TCRdb table lists in-frame clones only, not all of them. The repertoire has about 240,000 clones, about 15% of them found once; the top ten carry 0.019%. General study points: Shorter TCRB CDR3s, moderately but significantly so, were found in Type 1 diabetes patients in all four CD4+ subsets. Naive, central memory and Treg TCRB repertoires seemed to resemble each other more closely in patients than they did in healthy donors.

The CDR3 loop spans 15 amino acids. CDR1 and CDR2 from the germline V gene are MNHEY and SMNVEV (reference sequence). V was pared by 5 bases and J by 8 bases, with 7 bases of the junction left unmatched. The rearrangement links TRBV27 to TRBJ2-1, with 12 bases matching TRBD2. The sequence came from a man aged 25 to 45 with type 1 diabetes. Sequencing input: naive CD4+ T cells from blood. The CDR3 region is CASSPRLAGADEQFF. The CDR3, as DNA: TGTGCCAGCAGTCCCAGACTAGCGGGGGCGGATGAGCAGTTCTTC.